This TCR beta chain is from a study of T cell repertoires in cytomegalovirus infection. The CDR3 runs to 14 residues. Germline CDR1 is SGHTA and CDR2 is FQGNSA. The ends lost 5 bases at V and 4 bases at J; junction bases unmatched: 7. This clonotype was recorded many times. In TCRdb, the reads were re-called with MiXCR into one record per CDR3 protein. The repertoire includes 200,000 to 250,000 distinct CDR3 sequences, over 20% of them detected once, and 15% to 20% sits in the top ten. Sequencing used CD8+ T cells from PBMCs. The sequence came from a human donor in good health (CMV status not recorded). Some clones in this sample may be carry-over from other donors' samples. The rearrangement links TRBV7-2 to TRBJ1-2; TRBD1 aligns across 7 bases. The CDR3: CASSDGTAPYGYTF. The DNA for the CDR3 is TGTGCCAGCAGCGATGGGACAGCGCCCTATGGCTACACCTTC.